The 22 T cell receptor beta chains in this list originate from one sample, sequenced in a study of T cell responses to AZD1222 COVID-19 vaccine. Sequencing was performed with immunoSEQ multiplex PCR; in TCRdb, only in-frame clones are kept and a portion is missing. The table lists fewer than 250,000 clones, around 92% of them singletons. The source material was peripheral blood, sampled on day 0 of AZD1222 vaccination. These TCRs come from an adult in good health.

The V call is TRBV7-6, the J call TRBJ2-4, with D uncertain. CDR3 length: 15 residues. Germline assignment: CDR1 SGHVS and CDR2 FNYEAQ. Trimming cost V 5 bases and J 0 bases, with 11 bases left between them. The DNA of the CDR3 is TGTGCCAGCAGCCCCTCGCCGATAGCCAAAAACATTCAGTACTTC. Translating gives CASSPSPIAKNIQYF.

CDR3 in amino acids: CASSLAGSADTQYF. Written as DNA, the CDR3 is TGTGCCAGCAGCTTAGCCGGGTCGGCAGATACGCAGTATTTT. This chain uses TRBV7-9 with TRBJ2-3; unclear D gene. Germline lookup yields CDR1 SEHNR and CDR2 FQNEAQ (reference sequence). CDR3 length: 14 residues. Deletions cut 0 bases from V and 4 bases from J, with 8 bases between.

V usage is TRBV28 and J usage is TRBJ1-2; D not certain. V lost 3 bases and J lost 2, with 10 bases in between. This CDR3 contains 14 residues. Looked up from germline, CDR1 is MDHEN and CDR2 is SYDVKM. The CDR3 is CASSFQLPNYGYTF. The CDR3 nucleotides are TGTGCCAGCAGTTTCCAGCTACCAAACTATGGCTACACCTTC.

This clone was picked up a small number of times. V and J are TRBV6-2 or TRBV6-3 and TRBJ2-2; no firm D call. CDR1 and CDR2 from the germline V gene are MNHEY and SVGEGT. This CDR3 contains 14 residues. V shed 5 bases and J shed 6 bases, with 13 bases lying between them. CDR3 protein: CASSTQAAAGELFF. The DNA of the CDR3 is TGTGCCAGCAGTACCCAGGCGGCCGCCGGGGAGCTGTTTTTT.

The chain carries TRBV19 and TRBJ1-1; D is uncertain. The CDR3 is made up of 13 amino acids. The V gene lost 7 bases and the J gene lost 1 base, with 10 bases spanning the gap. In germline, CDR1 is LNHDA, CDR2 SQIVND (reference sequence). The CDR3 loop is CASTPRANTEAFF. The CDR3 DNA is TGTGCCAGTACCCCCCGGGCGAACACTGAAGCTTTCTTT.

The chain joins TRBV7-9 to TRBJ2-1, with TRBD1 matching 8 bases. Per the germline V gene, CDR1 is SEHNR and CDR2 is FQNEAQ (reference sequence). The CDR3 runs to 13 residues. The J segment lost 8 bases and the V segment lost 5 bases, leaving 5 bases of the junction unmatched. The DNA for the CDR3 is TGTGCCAGCAGCCCCGGGACAGGTTATGAGCAGTTCTTC. Residues: CASSPGTGYEQFF.

This chain uses TRBV27 with TRBJ1-6; D gene ambiguous. This CDR3 spans 17 amino acids. Trimming removed 5 bases at V and 4 bases at J, with 18 bases between. Germline assignment: CDR1 MNHEY and CDR2 SMNVEV (reference sequence). CDR3 amino acids: CASSLREGDRYNSPLHF. In DNA, the CDR3 is TGTGCCAGCAGTCTCCGCGAGGGCGATAGATATAATTCACCCCTCCACTTT.

In its sample, this clone was seen once. V gene TRBV7-2 combines with J gene TRBJ1-1; the match to TRBD1 covers 7 bases. Germline CDR1 and CDR2: SGHTA and FQGNSA. V was clipped by 6 bases and J by 10 bases; unmatched bases: 8. The CDR3 has 12 amino acids. CDR3 region: CASREGARLAFF. As DNA, the CDR3 is TGTGCCAGCAGGGAGGGGGCAAGGTTAGCTTTCTTT.

The rearrangement uses TRBV5-1 and TRBJ1-5, with TRBD1 matching 11 bases. The V and J ends lost 4 bases and 5 bases, in that order; junction bases with no gene match: 2. Germline-derived CDR1 and CDR2 are SGHRS and YFSETQ. The CDR3 sequence is 14 residues long. This chain's CDR3 is CASSGGQGDQPQHF. CDR3 sequence (DNA): TGCGCCAGCAGCGGGGGACAGGGGGATCAGCCCCAGCATTTT. Full variable domain (missing parts from reference TRBV5-1 and TRBJ1-5): KAGVTQTPRYLIKTRGQQVTLSCSPISGHRSVSWYQQTPGQGLQFLFEYFSETQRNKGNFPGRFSGRQFSNSRSEMNVSTLELGDSALYLCASSGGQGDQPQHFGDGTRLSIL.

This clone was observed once. V gene TRBV7-9 combines with J gene TRBJ2-5, with D unresolved. The CDR3 consists of 15 residues. V shed 1 base and J shed 4 bases, with 13 bases lying between them. Per the germline V gene, CDR1 is SEHNR and CDR2 is FQNEAQ (reference sequence). This CDR3 is CASSLGVGSGETQYF. The CDR3 coding sequence is TGTGCCAGCAGCTTAGGAGTTGGATCCGGAGAGACCCAGTACTTC.

The rearrangement joins TRBV6-5 to TRBJ2-1, with 7 nucleotides matching TRBD2. The length of the CDR3 is 14 residues. CDR1 MNHEY and CDR2 SVGAGI come from the germline V gene. Losses at the gene ends were 11 bases for V and 3 bases for J; bases not matched to a gene: 10. CDR3: CASRAGGGYNEQFF. In DNA form, the CDR3 reads TGTGCCTCTCGGGCAGGCGGGGGCTACAATGAGCAGTTCTTC.

The J gene is TRBJ2-1, the V gene TRBV7-2; D is possibly TRBD2 (5 bases). The V end lost 6 bases, the J end lost 3 bases, and 12 bases lay between the germline ends. Per the germline V gene, CDR1 is SGHTA and CDR2 is FQGNSA. The CDR3 extends over 14 amino acids. Here the CDR3 reads CASRRDGNYNEQFF. The CDR3, as DNA: TGTGCCAGCAGACGAGACGGGAACTACAATGAGCAGTTCTTC. Full variable domain (rest looked up from reference TRBV7-2 and TRBJ2-1): GAGVSQSPSNKVTEKGKDVELRCDPISGHTALYWYRQSLGQGLEFLIYFQGNSAPDKSGLPSDRFSAERTGGSVSTLTIQRTQQEDSAVYLCASRRDGNYNEQFFGPGTRLTVL.

The chain links TRBV4-2 to TRBJ2-7; 7 bases are a match to TRBD1. The germline gives CDR1 LGHNA, CDR2 YNFKEQ. J gave up 2 bases and V 0 bases, and 10 bases lay outside the gene matches. The CDR3 is 17 amino acids. The CDR3 region has the DNA TGTGCCAGCAGCCAAGATGGGGTGGGACAGCCCACCTACGAGCAGTACTTC. It specifies CASSQDGVGQPTYEQYF.

The rearrangement links TRBV19 to TRBJ2-5; D remains unclear. Trimming pared 0 bases from V and 10 bases from J, leaving 9 bases between. This CDR3 spans 12 amino acids. Germline V gene lookup returns CDR1 LNHDA and CDR2 SQIVND (reference sequence). The CDR3 DNA sequence: TGTGCCAGTAGTATAGATCGCGGCGTCCAGTACTTC. Translating it yields CASSIDRGVQYF.

The genes are TRBV10-3 and TRBJ2-7; 13 bases line up with TRBD2. J lost 6 bases, V lost 0 bases, and 5 bases had no gene match. CDR1 and CDR2 from the germline V gene are ENHRY and SYGVKD. This CDR3 contains 16 residues. The CDR3 region has the DNA TGTGCCATCAGTGAGTCTACTAGCGGGGGGGAGGTCGAGCAGTACTTC. The encoded protein is CAISESTSGGEVEQYF.

The chain employs TRBV30 and TRBJ1-6; D gene ambiguous. Trimming removed 0 bases at V and 6 bases at J, with 9 bases between. The germline V gene has CDR1 GTSNPN and CDR2 SVGIG (reference sequence). This CDR3 contains 14 residues. The chain's CDR3 is CAWSVVVGNSPLHF. CDR3 bases: TGTGCCTGGAGTGTTGTAGTCGGTAATTCACCCCTCCACTTT.

The chain carries TRBV30 and TRBJ1-5; D unresolved. CDR1 and CDR2 (germline): GTSNPN, SVGIG (reference sequence). Trimming took 1 base from V and 0 from J, leaving 7 bases between them. CDR3 length equals 14 residues. This chain's CDR3 is CAWSEVNSNQPQHF. The CDR3 coding sequence is TGTGCCTGGAGTGAGGTTAATAGCAATCAGCCCCAGCATTTT.

The chain is built from TRBV2 and TRBJ1-2, with TRBD1 matching 9 bases. With V trimmed by 4 bases and J by 7 bases, 4 bases remained unmatched. CDR3 length: 13 amino acids. Per the germline V gene, CDR1 is SNHLY and CDR2 is FYNNEI. CDR3 nucleotide sequence: TGTGCCAGCAGTGGGGACAGGGAATTTGGCTACACCTTC. It codes for CASSGDREFGYTF.

V gene TRBV24-1 combines with J gene TRBJ2-1, with 9 bases fitting TRBD1. Germline V CDR1 and CDR2: KGHDR, SFDVKD. The CDR3 sequence is 16 residues long. Losses at the gene ends were 4 bases for V and 2 bases for J; bases not matched to a gene: 5. The CDR3 sequence: CATSDFGTGTYNEQFF. The DNA of the CDR3 is TGTGCCACCAGTGACTTTGGGACAGGGACCTACAATGAGCAGTTCTTC.

For the CDR3, the DNA is TGTGCTAGTGGGGAGGGCCGCCTCGGGGATACGCAGTATTTT. Translation gives CASGEGRLGDTQYF. V and J are TRBV12-5 and TRBJ2-3; a weak D match, TRBD2 (6 bases). Per germline, CDR1 LGHNT and CDR2 FRNRAP. Trimming removed 6 bases from V and 6 bases from J, with 16 bases in between. The CDR3 loop spans 14 amino acids.

J is TRBJ2-2 and V is TRBV15; D is unclear. The CDR3 covers 13 residues. Trimming pared 5 bases from V and 5 bases from J, leaving 9 bases between. Germline assignment: CDR1 LNHNV and CDR2 YYDKDF (reference sequence). CDR3 nucleotides: TGTGCCACCAGCCCCCTGATGACCGGGGAGCTGTTTTTT. Translation gives CATSPLMTGELFF.

The chain recombines TRBV11-3 with TRBJ2-2; a weak D match, TRBD1 (5 bases). The CDR3 length is 16 residues. Germline V gene sequence: CDR1 SGHNT, CDR2 YENEEA. V was cut by 1 base and J by 6 bases, with 15 bases left in between. CDR3 in DNA: TGTGCCAGCAGCTTAGGATCACCCACAGGATCCGGGGAGCTGTTTTTT. Residues: CASSLGSPTGSGELFF.